The clone carrying this TCR beta chain occurred a few times. The entry originates in a study of siplizumab effects on memory and regulatory T cells. TCRdb's copy holds only in-frame clones and misses some; the assay was immunoSEQ multiplex PCR. The table has 50,000 to 75,000 clones, around 96% seen once; the top ten hold 0.095%. In germline, CDR1 is SGHNT, CDR2 YYREEE (reference sequence). Trimming cost V 4 bases and J 1 base, with 8 bases left between them. This CDR3 has 13 amino acids. Sequencing input: naive CD8+ T cells sorted from blood. The sequence was obtained from a human donor in good health. The chain employs TRBV5-4 and TRBJ1-1, with D uncertain. CDR3 sequence (DNA): TGTGCCAGCAGCCTTGCAAGGAACACTGAAGCTTTCTTT. Translating it yields CASSLARNTEAFF.